One sample yielded the 13 T cell receptor beta chains listed below, sequenced in a study of shared clonotypes between healthy human individuals (TCRdb year 2020). Libraries were prepared through the immunoSEQ multiplex PCR assay. The source is immuneACCESS, and TCRdb retained only in-frame sequences with V and J called. Part of the clones is not carried over; for the studies checked, unresolved V genes explain less than half of this, and the remainder is unexplained. The sample records more than 850,000 clones, around three quarters of which are singletons. The top ten clones comprise approximately 0.5% of the sample. Material: memory CD4+ T cells from PBMCs. The cell subset or site tag for this specimen amounts to: CD45RA-negative fraction. These receptors were collected from a man in his late teens or twenties in good health. Some clones in this sample may be carry-over from other donors' samples.

This chain links TRBV28 with TRBJ1-4, with D possibly TRBD1 on 6 matching bases. The V gene's germline CDR1 is MDHEN and CDR2 SYDVKM. V dropped 0 bases and J dropped 0 bases, with 14 bases sitting between them. This CDR3 is built from 18 residues. The CDR3 coding sequence is TGTGCCAGCAGTTTATGGAACTTCCAGGGGTCAACTAATGAAAAACTGTTTTTT. Translation gives CASSLWNFQGSTNEKLFF. Based on the CDR3 plus reference TRBV28 and TRBJ1-4, the full variable domain is DVKVTQSSRYLVKRTGEKVFLECVQDMDHENMFWYRQDPGLGLRLIYFSYDVKMKEKGDIPEGYSVSREKKERFSLILESASTNQTSMYLCASSLWNFQGSTNEKLFFGSGTQLSVL.

The V gene is TRBV29-1, the J gene TRBJ1-1; the D gene is possibly TRBD1 (6 bases). CDR1 SQVTM and CDR2 ANQGSEA come from the germline V gene. Between the trimmed V and J ends, which lost 7 bases and 2 bases, there was a span of 17 bases. The CDR3 has 14 residues. In DNA form, the CDR3 reads TGCAGCGCGAAACTGACAGGCATTAACACTGAAGCTTTCTTT. This translates into CSAKLTGINTEAFF. The full variable domain, with the rest looked up from reference TRBV29-1 and TRBJ1-1, is SAVISQKPSRDICQRGTSLTIQCQVDSQVTMMFWYRQQPGQSLTLIATANQGSEATYESGFVIDKFPISRPNLTFSTLTVSNMSPEDSSIYLCSAKLTGINTEAFFGQGTRLTVV.

The rearrangement links TRBV18 to TRBJ1-1; D gene unclear. The V end was cut by 1 base, the J end by 1 base, with 10 bases between. Per the germline V gene, CDR1 is KGHSH and CDR2 is LQKENI. The CDR3 sequence is 15 residues long. CDR3 protein: CASSPLVPPNTEAFF. CDR3 nucleotide sequence: TGTGCCAGCTCACCACTTGTCCCGCCGAACACTGAAGCTTTCTTT. Together with reference TRBV18 and TRBJ1-1, the CDR3 gives the full variable domain: NAGVMQNPRHLVRRRGQEARLRCSPMKGHSHVYWYRQLPEEGLKFMVYLQKENIIDESGMPKERFSAEFPKEGPSILRIQQVVRGDSAAYFCASSPLVPPNTEAFFGQGTRLTVV.

J is TRBJ1-1 and V is TRBV28; D may be TRBD1 (5 bases). Germline-derived CDR1 and CDR2 are MDHEN and SYDVKM. Trimming stripped 7 bases from V and 6 bases from J, with 15 bases between. The CDR3 totals 13 residues. CDR3 DNA sequence: TGTGCCAGCACCTCGGCGGGACGCCCTGAAGCTTTCTTT. This codes for CASTSAGRPEAFF.

This clone was recorded only once. The chain combines TRBV28 with TRBJ1-3; TRBD1 is a possible D gene (6 bases). The CDR3 is made up of 18 amino acids. Trimming shortened V by 6 bases and J by 0 bases, and 21 bases separated the two germline ends. The germline CDR1 and CDR2 sequences are MDHEN and SYDVKM. The CDR3 is CASSPLGGRGSSGNTIYF. CDR3 in DNA: TGTGCCAGCAGCCCACTAGGGGGTAGGGGAAGCTCTGGAAACACCATATATTTT.

V gene TRBV5-6 combines with J gene TRBJ2-2; TRBD1 might be the D (5 bases). V lost 1 base to trimming and J lost 5 bases, with 12 bases between them. This CDR3 region has 15 residues. Germline CDR1 and CDR2: SGHDT and YYEEEE. The CDR3: CASSLRLKGTGELFF. Here the CDR3 DNA reads TGTGCCAGCAGCTTGAGGCTAAAGGGGACCGGGGAGCTGTTTTTT.

Comments on this clone: The junction shows a germline mismatch at one end, possibly a read error. The genes are TRBV29-1 and TRBJ2-3; TRBD1 agrees at 7 bases. The CDR3 totals 13 residues. Per the germline V gene, CDR1 is SQVTM and CDR2 is ANQGSEA. The CDR3 DNA is TGCAGCGTGGAAGGGCCACAGGGGGATACGCAGTATTTT. Its translation is CSVEGPQGDTQYF.

The chain is built from TRBV28 and TRBJ1-3; tentative D call: TRBD1 (6 bases). CDR3 size: 17 residues. Germline values: CDR1 MDHEN, CDR2 SYDVKM. Trimming removed 4 bases at V and 2 bases at J, with 18 bases between. Here the CDR3 reads CASSYRGAGAAGNTIYF. CDR3 nucleotide sequence: TGTGCCAGCAGTTACCGGGGGGCAGGGGCCGCTGGAAACACCATATATTTT.

The chain carries TRBV7-2 and TRBJ2-7; D may be TRBD1 (5 bases). With 7 bases removed from V and 5 bases from J, the gap between germline ends came to 21 bases. The CDR3 has 15 residues. The germline gives CDR1 SGHTA, CDR2 FQGNSA. Here the CDR3 reads CASTPIRDRRDEQYF. CDR3 in DNA: TGTGCCAGCACCCCTATCCGAGACAGAAGGGACGAGCAGTACTTC.

The chain's CDR3 is CASSPRTGKNIQYF. The CDR3 nucleotides read TGTGCCAGCAGTCCGAGGACAGGGAAAAACATTCAGTACTTC. The chain couples TRBV2 to TRBJ2-4; TRBD1 matches 8 bases. V gave up 5 bases and J gave up 4 bases; unmatched junction bases: 4. CDR1 and CDR2 (germline): SNHLY, FYNNEI. This CDR3 contains 14 residues.

The J gene is TRBJ1-2, the V gene TRBV11-2; 9 nucleotides align to TRBD1. Looked up from germline, CDR1 is SGHAT and CDR2 is FQNNGV. This CDR3 has 16 residues. Trimming cost V 5 bases and J 7 bases; bases outside gene matches: 14. DNA for the CDR3: TGTGCCAGCAGCCGATTGGTACCGGGACAGGGCTCTGGCTACACCTTC. Protein sequence: CASSRLVPGQGSGYTF.

The gene calls are TRBV9 and TRBJ2-1; TRBD2 matches 10 bases. After removal of 4 bases from V and 2 bases from J, the junction contained 6 bases not matched to a gene. Germline V gene lookup returns CDR1 SGDLS and CDR2 YYNGEE. This CDR3 comprises 16 residues. CDR3 protein: CASSKLAGQTYNEQFF. Written as DNA, the CDR3 is TGTGCCAGCAGCAAACTAGCGGGGCAGACCTACAATGAGCAGTTCTTC.

V usage is TRBV7-6 and J usage is TRBJ1-1, with D uncertain. V lost 5 bases and J 8 bases, leaving 18 bases between the germline ends. Germline V gene sequence: CDR1 SGHVS, CDR2 FNYEAQ. The CDR3 loop spans 14 amino acids. The CDR3 DNA follows: TGTGCCAGCAGCGGAGCAGGCAGGAACTTAGAAGCTTTCTTT. Protein sequence: CASSGAGRNLEAFF.